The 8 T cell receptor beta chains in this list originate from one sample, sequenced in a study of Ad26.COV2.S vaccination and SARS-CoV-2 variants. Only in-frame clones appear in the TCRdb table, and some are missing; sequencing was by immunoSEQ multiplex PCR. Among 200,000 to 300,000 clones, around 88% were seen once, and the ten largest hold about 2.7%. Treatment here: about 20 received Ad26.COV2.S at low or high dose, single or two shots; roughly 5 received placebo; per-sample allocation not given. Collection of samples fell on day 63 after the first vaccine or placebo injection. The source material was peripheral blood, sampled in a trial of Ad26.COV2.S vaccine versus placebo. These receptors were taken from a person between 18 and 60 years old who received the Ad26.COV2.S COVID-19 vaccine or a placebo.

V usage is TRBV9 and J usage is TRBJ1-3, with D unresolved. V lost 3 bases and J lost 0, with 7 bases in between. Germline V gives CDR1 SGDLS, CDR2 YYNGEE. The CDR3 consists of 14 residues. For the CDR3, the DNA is TGTGCCAGCAGCGGACAAAGCTCTGGAAACACCATATATTTT. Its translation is CASSGQSSGNTIYF.

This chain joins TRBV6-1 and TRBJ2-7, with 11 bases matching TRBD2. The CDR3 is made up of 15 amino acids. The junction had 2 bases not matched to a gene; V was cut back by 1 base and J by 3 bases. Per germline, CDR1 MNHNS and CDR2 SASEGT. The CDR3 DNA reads TGTGCCAGCAGTGAAGGTACTAGCGGGGGCTACGAGCAGTACTTC. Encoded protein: CASSEGTSGGYEQYF.

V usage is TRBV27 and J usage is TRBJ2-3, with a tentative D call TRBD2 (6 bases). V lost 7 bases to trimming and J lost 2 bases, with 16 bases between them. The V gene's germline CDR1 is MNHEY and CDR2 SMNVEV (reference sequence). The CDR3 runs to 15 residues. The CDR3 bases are TGTGCCAGCACCATCCGGGGACTTGACACAGATACGCAGTATTTT. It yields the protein CASTIRGLDTDTQYF.

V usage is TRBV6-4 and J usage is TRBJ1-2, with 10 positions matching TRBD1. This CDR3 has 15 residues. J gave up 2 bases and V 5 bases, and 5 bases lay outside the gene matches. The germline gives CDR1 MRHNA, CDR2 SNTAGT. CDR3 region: CASSSRTGGNYGYTF. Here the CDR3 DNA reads TGTGCCAGCAGTAGCCGGACAGGGGGGAACTATGGCTACACCTTC.

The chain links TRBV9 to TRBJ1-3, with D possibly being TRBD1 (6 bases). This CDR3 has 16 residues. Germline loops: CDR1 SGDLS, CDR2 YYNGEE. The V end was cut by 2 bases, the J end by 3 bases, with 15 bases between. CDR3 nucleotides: TGTGCCAGCAGCGTGGGGAAGAGGACAGTTGGAAACACCATATATTTT. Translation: CASSVGKRTVGNTIYF.

The CDR3 bases are TGCGCCAGCAGCTTGGATCCGCGGGGGGGCCCCAATGAGCAGTTCTTC. This translates into CASSLDPRGGPNEQFF. This chain uses TRBV5-1 with TRBJ2-1, with 9 bases fitting TRBD2. The ends lost 0 bases at V and 6 bases at J; junction bases unmatched: 7. This CDR3 comprises 16 residues. Looked up from germline, CDR1 is SGHRS and CDR2 is YFSETQ. The complete variable domain, with remaining parts taken from reference TRBV5-1 and TRBJ2-1, reads KAGVTQTPRYLIKTRGQQVTLSCSPISGHRSVSWYQQTPGQGLQFLFEYFSETQRNKGNFPGRFSGRQFSNSRSEMNVSTLELGDSALYLCASSLDPRGGPNEQFFGPGTRLTVL.

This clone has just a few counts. For the CDR3, the DNA is TGTGCCCGGACATCGTATAACACCGGGGAGCTGTTTTTT. This translates into CARTSYNTGELFF. The J gene is TRBJ2-2, the V gene TRBV30; perhaps TRBD1 as D (5 bases). V was cut by 8 bases and J by 2 bases, with 12 bases left in between. The germline gives CDR1 GTSNPN, CDR2 SVGIG (reference sequence). The CDR3 contains 13 residues.

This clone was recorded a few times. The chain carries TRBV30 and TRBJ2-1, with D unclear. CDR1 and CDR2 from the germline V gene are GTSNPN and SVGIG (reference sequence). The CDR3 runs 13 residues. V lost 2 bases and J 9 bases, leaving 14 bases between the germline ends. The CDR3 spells CAWSRAVWGEQFF. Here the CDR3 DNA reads TGTGCCTGGAGTAGAGCCGTATGGGGTGAGCAGTTCTTC.